The 3 T cell receptor beta chains reported below all come from one sample, sequenced in a study of response to subunit inactivated influenza vaccine. TCRdb independently ran MiXCR on the RT-PCR reads; one entry per CDR3 protein. The sample carries around 790,000 distinct CDR3 sequences, around 20% recorded once. This specimen was PBMCs from blood, taken 4 to 6 days after vaccination. The source of these receptors is a man between 50 and 59 years old who received an inactivated influenza vaccine.

This clonotype was seen more than once but under ten times. The chain couples TRBV7-2 to TRBJ1-5; D gene uncertain. Per germline, CDR1 SGHTA and CDR2 FQGNSA. Trimming removed 5 bases from V and 6 bases from J, with 11 bases in between. The CDR3 totals 13 residues. This chain's CDR3 is CASSPHLGQPQHF. In DNA, the CDR3 is TGTGCCAGCAGCCCACACCTGGGTCAGCCCCAGCATTTT.

The chain couples TRBV24-1 to TRBJ2-1; TRBD2 matches at 7 bases. The V segment lost 1 base and the J segment 9 bases; nucleotides outside the gene matches: 8. The germline CDR1 and CDR2 sequences are KGHDR and SFDVKD. The CDR3 loop spans 15 amino acids. Here the CDR3 DNA reads TGTGCCACCAGTGATTTCTCCGGGACGGGAGGTGAGCAGTTCTTC. It yields the protein CATSDFSGTGGEQFF.

This clonotype appeared a single time. This rearrangement joins TRBV3-1 to TRBJ1-2; D is ambiguous. CDR1 and CDR2 (germline): LGHDT, YNNKEL (reference sequence). The germline V and J ends were trimmed by 4 bases and 8 bases, with 14 bases remaining between them. The CDR3 consists of 13 residues. The CDR3 protein is CASSPRIGEGYTF. CDR3 nucleotide sequence: TGTGCCAGCAGCCCTCGAATCGGAGAAGGCTACACCTTC.